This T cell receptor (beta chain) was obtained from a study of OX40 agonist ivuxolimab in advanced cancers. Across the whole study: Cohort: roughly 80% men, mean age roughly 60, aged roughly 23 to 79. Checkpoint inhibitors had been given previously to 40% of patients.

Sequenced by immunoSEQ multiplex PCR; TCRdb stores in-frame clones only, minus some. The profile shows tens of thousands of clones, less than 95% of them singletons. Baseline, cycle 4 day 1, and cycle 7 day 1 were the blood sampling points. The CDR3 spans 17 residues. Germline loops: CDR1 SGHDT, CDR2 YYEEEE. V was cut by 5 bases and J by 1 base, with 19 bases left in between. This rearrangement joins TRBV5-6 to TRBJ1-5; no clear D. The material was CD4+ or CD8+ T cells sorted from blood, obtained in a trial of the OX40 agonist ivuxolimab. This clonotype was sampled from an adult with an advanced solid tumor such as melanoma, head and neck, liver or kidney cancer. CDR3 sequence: CASSRLGGQGSNQPQHF. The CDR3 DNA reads TGTGCCAGCAGTCGGCTGGGAGGGCAAGGGAGCAATCAGCCCCAGCATTTT.